Shown below are 30 T cell receptor beta chains from a single sample sequenced in a study of intratumoral heterogeneity in liver cancer. The repertoire was sequenced with immunoSEQ multiplex PCR; TCRdb's copy has only in-frame clones and lacks some. The profile covers about 20,000 clones, with 73% appearing a single time and roughly 15% taken by the ten largest. The sequences come from tumor-adjacent normal tissue, collected before any cancer treatment. The receptor source for this set is a woman aged 65 to 85 with hepatocellular carcinoma.

The chain links TRBV29-1 to TRBJ2-1; D is uncertain. The germline gives CDR1 SQVTM, CDR2 ANQGSEA. CDR3 length equals 15 residues. Trimming removed 0 bases at V and 2 bases at J, with 11 bases between. This chain's CDR3 is CSVEDERVAYNEQFF. Written as DNA, the CDR3 is TGCAGCGTTGAAGATGAAAGGGTGGCCTACAATGAGCAGTTCTTC.

V usage is TRBV5-1 and J usage is TRBJ1-1; D is unclear. Trimming stripped 2 bases from V and 3 bases from J, with 8 bases between. Germline V gives CDR1 SGHRS, CDR2 YFSETQ. The CDR3 extends over 13 amino acids. The DNA for the CDR3 is TGCGCCAGCAGCTTAAGGGTAGACACTGAAGCTTTCTTT. Residues: CASSLRVDTEAFF.

This chain connects TRBV29-1 to TRBJ2-5, with 7 bases matching TRBD1. V dropped 7 bases and J dropped 6; count of bases not matched to a gene: 8. Germline CDR1 is SQVTM and CDR2 is ANQGSEA. CDR3 size: 12 residues. CDR3 residues: CSALTGPKTQYF. Written as DNA, the CDR3 is TGCAGCGCCTTGACAGGGCCAAAGACCCAGTACTTC.

The chain uses TRBV9 and TRBJ2-7; possibly TRBD2 for D (6 bases). This CDR3 is 14 amino acids long. Germline CDR1 is SGDLS and CDR2 is YYNGEE. The ends were cut back, 0 bases at V and 4 bases at J, with 11 bases in the middle. The CDR3 reads CASSVAAGTYEQYF. The CDR3 bases are TGTGCCAGCAGCGTAGCTGCGGGAACGTACGAGCAGTACTTC.

Only one count was recorded for this clone. The gene calls are TRBV27 and TRBJ1-2, with 7 bases fitting TRBD1. The length of the CDR3 is 13 residues. Germline-derived CDR1 and CDR2 are MNHEY and SMNVEV (reference sequence). V lost 6 bases, J lost 5 bases, and 6 bases stayed unmatched. The CDR3 here is CASSPGTEYGYTF. Written as DNA, the CDR3 is TGTGCCAGCAGCCCCGGGACAGAGTATGGCTACACCTTC.

This chain connects TRBV28 to TRBJ2-2; the D is unclear. The V gene's germline CDR1 is MDHEN and CDR2 SYDVKM. The CDR3 extends over 13 amino acids. The V end was cut by 7 bases, the J end by 5 bases, with 11 bases between. CDR3 nucleotides: TGTGCCAGCACCATAAGGGTAACCGGGGAGCTGTTTTTT. It translates to CASTIRVTGELFF.

The rearrangement uses TRBV18 and TRBJ2-7, with D possibly matching TRBD1 (5 bases). With 1 base removed from V and 4 bases from J, the gap between germline ends came to 8 bases. The CDR3 covers 13 residues. Germline assignment: CDR1 KGHSH and CDR2 LQKENI. The CDR3 is CASSPRRGYEQYF. The CDR3 nucleotides read TGTGCCAGCTCACCACGAAGGGGTTACGAGCAGTACTTC.

By sample fraction, this clone is medium-sized. The gene calls are TRBV13 and TRBJ2-5, with a tentative D call TRBD2 (6 bases). The ends were cut back, 5 bases at V and 1 base at J, with 11 bases in the middle. There are 14 residues in the CDR3. Per germline, CDR1 PRHDT and CDR2 FYEKMQ (reference sequence). CDR3 region: CASSPGTPQETQYF. The CDR3 DNA reads TGTGCCAGCAGCCCCGGGACTCCCCAAGAGACCCAGTACTTC.

This CDR3 reads CASSQGGDTQYF. The CDR3 DNA sequence: TGCGCCAGCAGCCAGGGAGGTGATACGCAGTATTTT. The rearrangement uses TRBV10-1 and TRBJ2-3, with TRBD2 as a possible D gene (6 bases). Germline-derived CDR1 and CDR2 are WNHNN and SYGVQD (reference sequence). Trimming took 6 bases from V and 6 from J, leaving 10 bases between them. CDR3 length equals 12 residues.

This clone was counted a single time. This chain connects TRBV10-1 to TRBJ2-7, with D tentatively TRBD1 (6 bases). CDR3 length: 13 amino acids. Germline CDR1 WNHNN, CDR2 SYGVQD (reference sequence). The ends were cut back, 5 bases at V and 0 bases at J, with 8 bases in the middle. The DNA of the CDR3 is TGCGCCAGCAGTAGACAGGCCTCCTACGAGCAGTACTTC. Translated, it gives CASSRQASYEQYF.

This clone has a single count. This chain connects TRBV9 to TRBJ2-3, with D unclear. The CDR3 runs to 14 residues. Trimming shortened V by 0 bases and J by 5 bases, and 10 bases separated the two germline ends. Germline loops: CDR1 SGDLS, CDR2 YYNGEE. CDR3 nucleotides: TGTGCCAGCAGCGTAGAGGTAGCAGGAGATACGCAGTATTTT. Its protein is CASSVEVAGDTQYF.

This clone was found a few times. The chain uses TRBV6-5 and TRBJ1-4, with 8 nucleotides matching TRBD1. Losses at the gene ends were 6 bases for V and 4 bases for J; bases not matched to a gene: 7. The CDR3 loop spans 15 amino acids. Germline V gene data show CDR1 as MNHEY and CDR2 as SVGAGI. The CDR3 DNA reads TGTGCCAGCAGGGGACAGGACAAAAATAATGAAAAACTGTTTTTT. Amino acid sequence: CASRGQDKNNEKLFF.

The chain is built from TRBV7-2 and TRBJ2-3; no reliable D call. Looked up from germline, CDR1 is SGHTA and CDR2 is FQGNSA. There are 13 residues in the CDR3. Deletions cut 5 bases from V and 1 base from J, with 7 bases between. CDR3 nucleotides: TGTGCCAGCAGCCCTGACCGCACAGATACGCAGTATTTT. This encodes CASSPDRTDTQYF.

The chain joins TRBV5-1 to TRBJ2-3; possible D gene TRBD2, 6 bases. The V end lost 5 bases, the J end lost 6 bases, and 16 bases lay between the germline ends. Germline V gives CDR1 SGHRS, CDR2 YFSETQ. The CDR3 runs to 14 residues. CDR3 bases: TGCGCCAGCAGTCTAAGACTAGAGAGTGATACGCAGTATTTT. It is translated as CASSLRLESDTQYF.

This clone was detected only once. This rearrangement joins TRBV19 to TRBJ1-2, with 12 bases aligning to TRBD1. The CDR3 covers 16 residues. CDR1 is LNHDA, CDR2 SQIVND, per germline (reference sequence). Unmatched junction bases numbered 8, after V lost 1 base and J lost 8 bases. CDR3 DNA: TGTGCCAGTAGTATAGGTGGGACAGGGGGCGTAGGAGGCTACACCTTC. Translation: CASSIGGTGGVGGYTF.

V and J are TRBV7-9 and TRBJ2-7, with D possibly matching TRBD2 (6 bases). Per the germline V gene, CDR1 is SEHNR and CDR2 is FQNEAQ (reference sequence). Trimming shortened V by 1 base and J by 3 bases, and 16 bases separated the two germline ends. The CDR3 runs to 16 residues. This CDR3 reads CASSLDRGEHVYEQYF. The CDR3 DNA is TGTGCCAGCAGCTTAGATCGCGGGGAACATGTCTACGAGCAGTACTTC.

V is TRBV5-6 and J is TRBJ2-7; 9 nucleotides line up with TRBD2. The V gene end was trimmed by 3 bases and the J gene end by 5 bases; junction bases not matched to a gene: 12. CDR1 and CDR2 from the germline V gene are SGHDT and YYEEEE. There are 16 residues in the CDR3. The CDR3 region is CASSSTAGGAADEQYF. As DNA, the CDR3 is TGTGCCAGCAGCTCAACCGCGGGGGGGGCCGCGGACGAGCAGTACTTC.

The chain links TRBV4-1 to TRBJ2-3; D is perhaps TRBD2 (6 bases). V was clipped by 1 base and J by 1 base, with 12 bases between them. CDR3 length: 16 residues. The germline CDR1 and CDR2 sequences are MGHRA and YSYEKL. The CDR3 nucleotides are TGCGCCAGCAGCCAAGTGGCCGGGAGAGGCACAGATACGCAGTATTTT. Amino acids: CASSQVAGRGTDTQYF.

On this clone: The same CDR3 arises from other DNA sequences in this sample as well. The rearrangement joins TRBV4-1 to TRBJ1-2; 12 bases agree with TRBD1. CDR1 is MGHRA and CDR2 is YSYEKL in the germline V gene. The CDR3 has 17 residues. With V trimmed by 0 bases and J by 7 bases, 9 bases remained unmatched. This CDR3 reads CASSQDLGTGGAGGYTF. Here the CDR3 DNA reads TGCGCCAGCAGCCAAGATTTAGGGACAGGGGGCGCGGGTGGCTACACCTTC.

The J gene is TRBJ2-3, the V gene TRBV2, with D unclear. From germline, CDR1 is SNHLY and CDR2 FYNNEI. CDR3 length: 11 residues. V lost 4 bases and J 6 bases, leaving 5 bases between the germline ends. CDR3 nucleotides: TGTGCCAGCAGTGTTAAGGATACGCAGTATTTT. Its translation is CASSVKDTQYF.

A few counts support this clone. The rearrangement links TRBV29-1 to TRBJ2-7; the match to TRBD1 covers 10 bases. Germline CDR1 SQVTM, CDR2 ANQGSEA. Trimming removed 7 bases from V and 4 bases from J; junction bases left unmatched: 13. This CDR3 has 15 amino acids. DNA for the CDR3: TGCAGCGCCCAACCCGGGACAGGGGTAGGATACGAGCAGTACTTC. This codes for CSAQPGTGVGYEQYF.

As DNA, the CDR3 is TGCAGCGCACAGAGGGGGACAGGCACAGATACGCAGTATTTT. Translating it yields CSAQRGTGTDTQYF. The genes are TRBV29-1 and TRBJ2-3, with 7 bases lining up with TRBD1. CDR1 and CDR2 from the germline V gene are SQVTM and ANQGSEA. The CDR3 has 14 residues. V was pared by 7 bases and J by 1 base, with 8 bases of the junction left unmatched.

This clone was observed a single time. J is TRBJ2-3 and V is TRBV9, with D unresolved. Trimming stripped 4 bases from V and 3 bases from J, with 12 bases between. This CDR3 spans 14 amino acids. CDR1 is SGDLS and CDR2 is YYNGEE in the germline V gene. The CDR3 loop reads CASSIRPRTDTQYF. The CDR3, as DNA: TGTGCCAGCAGCATACGGCCCCGGACAGATACGCAGTATTTT.

V usage is TRBV7-9 and J usage is TRBJ2-1; 9 bases are a match to TRBD2. The trim removed 2 bases at V and 5 bases at J, leaving 4 bases unmatched. The CDR3 contains 15 residues. CDR1 SEHNR and CDR2 FQNEAQ come from the germline V gene (reference sequence). The CDR3 here is CASSLTLAGNNEQFF. The CDR3 bases are TGTGCCAGCAGCTTAACGCTAGCGGGGAACAATGAGCAGTTCTTC.

This sequence joins TRBV3-1 (or the pseudogene TRBV3-2) and TRBJ2-7; perhaps TRBD2 as D (6 bases). V was cut by 4 bases and J by 1 base, with 8 bases left in between. The CDR3 totals 13 residues. Germline CDR1 reads LGHDT; CDR2 reads YNNKEL (reference sequence). The CDR3 DNA sequence: TGTGCCAGCAGCCCTAGCGTTTCCTACGAGCAGTACTTC. Translated: CASSPSVSYEQYF.

This chain joins TRBV5-6 and TRBJ1-5, with 8 bases aligning to TRBD1. This CDR3 is built from 14 residues. After removal of 3 bases from V and 4 bases from J, the junction contained 3 bases not matched to a gene. Germline CDR1 and CDR2: SGHDT and YYEEEE. In nucleotides, the CDR3 is TGTGCCAGCAGCTGGGGACAGGAAAATCAGCCCCAGCATTTT. This translates into CASSWGQENQPQHF.

This chain connects TRBV6-5 to TRBJ2-7; D may be TRBD1 or TRBD2 (7 bases each). V was clipped by 6 bases and J by 7 bases, with 16 bases between them. This CDR3 contains 13 residues. Germline V CDR1 and CDR2: MNHEY, SVGAGI. CDR3 bases: TGTGCCAGCAGGGCGACAGGGAGGGAAGAGCAGTACTTC. Its protein is CASRATGREEQYF.

This clone was seen a few times. V usage is TRBV7-9 and J usage is TRBJ2-5, with 7 bases that match TRBD2. The CDR3 runs to 14 residues. The V segment lost 4 bases and the J segment 3 bases; nucleotides outside the gene matches: 5. The germline V gene encodes CDR1 SEHNR and CDR2 FQNEAQ (reference sequence). The CDR3 sequence: CASSYRSGKETQYF. The CDR3 DNA reads TGTGCCAGCAGCTACAGAAGCGGGAAAGAGACCCAGTACTTC. The complete variable domain, with remaining parts taken from reference TRBV7-9 and TRBJ2-5, reads DTGVSQNPRHKITKRGQNVTFRCDPISEHNRLYWYRQTLGQGPEFLTYFQNEAQLEKSRLLSDRFSAERPKGSFSTLEIQRTEQGDSAMYLCASSYRSGKETQYFGPGTRLLVL.

The genes are TRBV24-1 and TRBJ1-1; D is unclear. This CDR3 is built from 15 residues. The germline CDR1 and CDR2 sequences are KGHDR and SFDVKD. V was clipped by 2 bases and J by 5 bases, with 14 bases between them. The CDR3 nucleotides read TGTGCCACCAGTGATTCCCGACTCTCGAGGACTGAAGCTTTCTTT. Translated: CATSDSRLSRTEAFF.

The genes are TRBV10-3 and TRBJ2-2; the D is unclear. This CDR3 is 16 amino acids long. V was trimmed by 0 bases and J by 2 bases, leaving 10 bases between them. Per germline, CDR1 ENHRY and CDR2 SYGVKD. The CDR3 bases are TGTGCCATCAGTGAGTCTTGGTCTATTAACACCGGGGAGCTGTTTTTT. This gives the protein CAISESWSINTGELFF.